Following are 13 T cell receptor beta chains from one sample sequenced in a study of blood T cell repertoires in COVID-19. The repertoire was sequenced with immunoSEQ multiplex PCR; TCRdb's copy has only in-frame clones and lacks some. The sample holds roughly 250,000 clones, about nine tenths seen once. The sample taken for sequencing was peripheral blood. Receptors originate from a young woman with COVID-19, enrolled during active disease.

V usage is TRBV6-5 and J usage is TRBJ2-2, with 10 bases fitting TRBD1. This CDR3 spans 15 amino acids. The trim removed 7 bases at V and 2 bases at J, leaving 4 bases unmatched. CDR1 MNHEY and CDR2 SVGAGI come from the germline V gene. CDR3 nucleotides: TGTGCCAGCACCCGACAGGGGGCTAACACCGGGGAGCTGTTTTTT. Translated: CASTRQGANTGELFF.

CDR3 amino acids: CASSRNPSGGANTGELFF. The CDR3 region has the DNA TGTGCCAGCAGCCGCAACCCTAGCGGGGGGGCGAACACCGGGGAGCTGTTTTTT. This chain links TRBV3-1 (or the pseudogene TRBV3-2) with TRBJ2-2, with 12 bases lining up with TRBD2. The junction had 6 bases not matched to a gene; V was cut back by 4 bases and J by 0 bases. The germline gives CDR1 LGHDT, CDR2 YNNKEL (reference sequence). CDR3 length equals 18 residues.

This chain uses TRBV15 with TRBJ2-1, with unresolved D. Trimming cost V 0 bases and J 13 bases, with 13 bases left between them. Germline assignment: CDR1 LNHNV and CDR2 YYDKDF (reference sequence). CDR3 length equals 13 residues. CDR3 DNA: TGTGCCACCAGCAGAGATTTGGGCCCCGGCCAGTTCTTC. Translation: CATSRDLGPGQFF.

This clone was picked up one time. The rearrangement links TRBV6-5 to TRBJ2-7; the D gene is possibly TRBD2 (6 bases). The germline V gene has CDR1 MNHEY and CDR2 SVGAGI. This CDR3 has 15 residues. V was trimmed by 0 bases and J by 4 bases, leaving 13 bases between them. CDR3: CASSYSTAGAYEQYF. The CDR3 bases are TGTGCCAGCAGTTACTCGACAGCGGGCGCGTACGAGCAGTACTTC.

The V gene is TRBV18, the J gene TRBJ1-2; a weak D match, TRBD1 (5 bases). CDR3 length: 13 residues. The V gene lost 5 bases and the J gene lost 7 bases, with 14 bases spanning the gap. Germline V gives CDR1 KGHSH, CDR2 LQKENI. Here the CDR3 DNA reads TGTGCCAGCTCATGGGGGGAGCGGGGTGGCTACACCTTC. It is translated as CASSWGERGGYTF.

This sequence joins TRBV4-2 and TRBJ2-3, with 10 bases aligning to TRBD2. The CDR3 extends over 14 amino acids. The junction had 1 base not matched to a gene; V was cut back by 4 bases and J by 3 bases. Germline lookup yields CDR1 LGHNA and CDR2 YNFKEQ. CDR3 nucleotide sequence: TGTGCCAGCAGCCCGACTAGCGGGACAGATACGCAGTATTTT. Protein sequence: CASSPTSGTDTQYF.

This clone showed up just a few times. The gene calls are TRBV3-1 (or the pseudogene TRBV3-2) and TRBJ1-2, with 10 bases lining up with TRBD1. V shed 3 bases and J 8 bases; nucleotides not matched to a gene: 6. This CDR3 contains 14 residues. CDR1 LGHDT and CDR2 YNNKEL come from the germline V gene (reference sequence). CDR3 residues: CASSQTGGARGYTF. The CDR3 DNA follows: TGTGCCAGCAGCCAGACAGGGGGCGCCCGGGGCTACACCTTC.

V usage is TRBV7-9 and J usage is TRBJ1-1; TRBD1 is a possible D gene (6 bases). V was cut by 5 bases and J by 11 bases, with 15 bases left in between. Per germline, CDR1 SEHNR and CDR2 FQNEAQ (reference sequence). The CDR3 length is 12 residues. CDR3 region: CASSQQGLGAFF. The CDR3 DNA sequence: TGTGCCAGCAGCCAACAGGGCCTGGGGGCTTTCTTT. The full variable domain, in which reference TRBV7-9 and TRBJ1-1 provide the parts outside the CDR3, is DTGVSQNPRHKITKRGQNVTFRCDPISEHNRLYWYRQTLGQGPEFLTYFQNEAQLEKSRLLSDRFSAERPKGSFSTLEIQRTEQGDSAMYLCASSQQGLGAFFGQGTRLTVV.

The rearrangement joins TRBV27 to TRBJ2-1; 8 positions match TRBD1. CDR3 length: 15 amino acids. V gave up 5 bases and J gave up 2 bases; unmatched junction bases: 5. Germline V lookup: CDR1 MNHEY, CDR2 SMNVEV (reference sequence). The CDR3 DNA reads as TGTGCCAGCAGTAGGACAGGGAACACCTACAATGAGCAGTTCTTC. This sequence encodes CASSRTGNTYNEQFF.

This chain links TRBV27 with TRBJ2-1; D unclear. This CDR3 has 13 residues. Germline CDR1 reads MNHEY; CDR2 reads SMNVEV (reference sequence). V lost 4 bases and J lost 6, with 10 bases in between. The CDR3 bases are TGTGCCAGCAGTTGGGCCTCAGCCAATGAGCAGTTCTTC. Translation: CASSWASANEQFF.

The CDR3 nucleotides read TGTGCCAGCAGTGACGAGAACAGGGCCGGAGTCTACGAGCAGTACTTC. This gives the protein CASSDENRAGVYEQYF. The chain employs TRBV2 and TRBJ2-7; possibly TRBD1 for D (6 bases). The V gene's germline CDR1 is SNHLY and CDR2 FYNNEI. This CDR3 contains 16 residues. The V end lost 3 bases, the J end lost 3 bases, and 18 bases lay between the germline ends.

This clone was detected once. The chain links TRBV19 to TRBJ2-1, with 8 positions matching TRBD2. The CDR3 is 14 amino acids. The V gene's germline CDR1 is LNHDA and CDR2 SQIVND (reference sequence). V gave up 1 base and J gave up 6 bases; unmatched junction bases: 2. As DNA, the CDR3 is TGTGCCAGTAGTATAGGGACTAGCCCCAATGAGCAGTTCTTC. Protein product: CASSIGTSPNEQFF.

The chain has TRBV4-1 and TRBJ1-4, with TRBD1 matching 7 bases. CDR3 length equals 16 residues. The V gene's germline CDR1 is MGHRA and CDR2 YSYEKL. Trimming at V came to 5 bases and at J to 5 bases, leaving 11 bases not matched to a gene. CDR3 sequence: CASSSPPGQLNEKLFF. The CDR3 nucleotides read TGCGCCAGCAGCTCCCCCCCGGGACAGCTAAATGAAAAACTGTTTTTT.